This T cell receptor beta chain was captured in a study of Ad26.COV2.S vaccination and SARS-CoV-2 variants. Study-level background: Donor was one of the participants in the Ad26.COV2.S arm of the COV1001 trial. By the intramuscular route, Ad26.COV2.S was given once, or twice 56 days apart. Overall study results and limits: Measures of TCR breadth and depth may have fallen short of total T cell responses.

The data were produced by immunoSEQ multiplex PCR, yet TCRdb's version contains in-frame clones alone and is incomplete. The profile covers some 640,000 clones, with about 89% appearing a single time and approximately 1.5% taken by the ten largest. For this clone: Its antigen is unknown.

Treatment indicated: over 15 received Ad26.COV2.S at low or high dose, single or two shots; 5 received placebo; per-sample allocation not given. Day 63 after the first vaccine or placebo injection was the time point for sampling. V was pared by 5 bases and J by 4 bases, with 14 bases between. Germline CDR1 is SGHVS and CDR2 is FQNEAQ. The CDR3 length is 15 residues. The origin of this receptor is a person aged 18-60 years who received the Ad26.COV2.S COVID-19 vaccine or a placebo. V is TRBV7-8 and J is TRBJ1-4; the D gene is possibly TRBD1 (6 bases). This specimen consisted of peripheral blood, obtained in a trial of Ad26.COV2.S vaccine versus placebo. The CDR3 bases are TGTGCCAGCAGCGCCCGTGGGGGCTTTAATGAAAAACTGTTTTTT. Residues: CASSARGGFNEKLFF.